Below, 5 T cell receptor beta chains from the same sample are listed, as sequenced in a study of CD8 T cells in ankylosing spondylitis. TCRdb analysed the 5' RACE reads with MiXCR anew, one entry per CDR3 protein. Found here are more than 300,000 distinct CDR3 sequences, approximately 10% of them singletons; the top ten hold roughly 9%. Specimen: blood, either unsorted or a sorted T cell fraction (not recorded which). These receptors came from a female donor with ankylosing spondylitis or in good health (not recorded which).

This clonotype was counted at least ten times. The chain uses TRBV6-6 and TRBJ2-1; no reliable D call. V was cut by 7 bases and J by 9 bases, with 16 bases left in between. The CDR3 totals 13 residues. CDR1 and CDR2 (germline): MNHNY, SVGAGI (reference sequence). CDR3 protein: CASKGPGWGEQFF. The CDR3 DNA is TGTGCCAGCAAGGGTCCAGGTTGGGGTGAGCAGTTCTTC.

There are many counts of this clonotype. V usage is TRBV28 and J usage is TRBJ2-2; 12 bases fit TRBD2. The CDR3 totals 15 residues. Germline CDR1 and CDR2: MDHEN and SYDVKM. V trimming: 7 bases; J trimming: 5 bases; junction bases outside the gene matches: 5. As DNA, the CDR3 is TGTGCCAGCAAGGGGCTAGCGGGAGGGACCGGGGAGCTGTTTTTT. As protein: CASKGLAGGTGELFF.

This clonotype came up many times. V gene TRBV5-1 combines with J gene TRBJ2-2; D uncertain. V was clipped by 4 bases and J by 4 bases, with 8 bases between them. The CDR3 has 13 residues. CDR1 is SGHRS and CDR2 is YFSETQ in the germline V gene. DNA of the CDR3: TGCGCCAGCAGCCAGACTGTCACCGGGGAGCTGTTTTTT. Translated: CASSQTVTGELFF.

There are many counts of this clonotype. V is TRBV19 and J is TRBJ2-1; 13 nucleotides line up with TRBD2. V lost 3 bases to trimming and J lost 8 bases; unmatched junction nucleotides: 10. The germline V gene has CDR1 LNHDA and CDR2 SQIVND (reference sequence). This CDR3 spans 17 amino acids. CDR3 sequence (DNA): TGTGCCAGTAGTATTCAACTAGCGGGAGGGCCGCTCCATGAGCAGTTCTTC. This encodes CASSIQLAGGPLHEQFF.

The chain employs TRBV11-2 and TRBJ2-2; either TRBD1 or TRBD2 may fit D (5 bases each). Germline V lookup: CDR1 SGHAT, CDR2 FQNNGV. This CDR3 region has 14 residues. Trimming pared 0 bases from V and 7 bases from J, leaving 9 bases between. The CDR3 region has the DNA TGTGCCAGCAGCTTAGAGGGGGTAGTCGGGGAGCTGTTTTTT. It encodes CASSLEGVVGELFF.